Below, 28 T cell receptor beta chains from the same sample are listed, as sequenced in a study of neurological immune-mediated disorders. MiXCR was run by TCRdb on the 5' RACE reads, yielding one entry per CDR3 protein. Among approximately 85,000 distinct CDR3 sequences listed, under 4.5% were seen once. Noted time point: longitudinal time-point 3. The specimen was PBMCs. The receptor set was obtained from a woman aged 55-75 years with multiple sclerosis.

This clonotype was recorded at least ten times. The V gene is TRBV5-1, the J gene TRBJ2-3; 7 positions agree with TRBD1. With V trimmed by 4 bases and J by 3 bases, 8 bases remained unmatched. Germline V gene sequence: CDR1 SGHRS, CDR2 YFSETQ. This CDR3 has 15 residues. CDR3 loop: CASSLQGVLTDTQYF. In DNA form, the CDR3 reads TGCGCCAGCAGCCTGCAGGGGGTTTTGACAGATACGCAGTATTTT.

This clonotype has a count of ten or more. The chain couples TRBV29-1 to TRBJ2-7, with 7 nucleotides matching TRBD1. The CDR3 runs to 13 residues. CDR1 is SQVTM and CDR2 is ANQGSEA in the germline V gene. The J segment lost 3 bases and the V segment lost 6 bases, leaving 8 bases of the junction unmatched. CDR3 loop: CSVRQGSGYEQYF. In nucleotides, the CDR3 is TGCAGCGTCCGACAGGGATCAGGCTACGAGCAGTACTTC.

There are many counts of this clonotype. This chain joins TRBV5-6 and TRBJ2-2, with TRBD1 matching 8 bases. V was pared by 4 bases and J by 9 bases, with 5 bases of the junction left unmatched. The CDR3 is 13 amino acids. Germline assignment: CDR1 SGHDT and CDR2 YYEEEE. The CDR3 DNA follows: TGTGCCAGCAGCACGGACAGGGTCAGGGAGCTGTTTTTT. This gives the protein CASSTDRVRELFF. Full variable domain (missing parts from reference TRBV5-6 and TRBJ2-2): DAGVTQSPTHLIKTRGQQVTLRCSPKSGHDTVSWYQQALGQGPQFIFQYYEEEERQRGNFPDRFSGHQFPNYSSELNVNALLLGDSALYLCASSTDRVRELFFGEGSRLTVL.

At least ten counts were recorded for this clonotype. CDR3 sequence reads: CASSLDRAQPQHF. In nucleotides, the CDR3 is TGTGCCAGCAGCTTAGACAGGGCGCAGCCCCAGCATTTT. The gene calls are TRBV7-2 and TRBJ1-5, with TRBD1 as a possible D gene (6 bases). Germline V CDR1 and CDR2: SGHTA, FQGNSA. Between the trimmed V and J ends, which lost 1 base and 7 bases, there was a span of 8 bases. CDR3 size: 13 residues.

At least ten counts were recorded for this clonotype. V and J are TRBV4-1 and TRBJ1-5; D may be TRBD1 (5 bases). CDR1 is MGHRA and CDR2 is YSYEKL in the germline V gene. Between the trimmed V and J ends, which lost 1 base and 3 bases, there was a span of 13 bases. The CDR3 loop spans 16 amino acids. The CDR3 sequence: CASSQVLTRDNQPQHF. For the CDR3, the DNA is TGCGCCAGCAGCCAAGTCTTGACCAGGGACAATCAGCCCCAGCATTTT.

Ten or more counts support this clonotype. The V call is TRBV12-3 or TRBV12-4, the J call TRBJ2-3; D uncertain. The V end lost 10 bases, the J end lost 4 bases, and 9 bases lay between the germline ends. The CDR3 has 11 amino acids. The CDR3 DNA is TGTGCCACCACTGGGGCAGATACGCAGTATTTT. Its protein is CATTGADTQYF.

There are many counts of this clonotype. CDR3 protein: CASSLGQGRTGELFF. The CDR3 DNA sequence: TGTGCCAGCAGCTTAGGACAGGGTAGAACCGGGGAGCTGTTTTTT. The chain joins TRBV7-2 to TRBJ2-2, with TRBD1 matching 7 bases. V shed 1 base and J 5 bases; nucleotides not matched to a gene: 4. This CDR3 has 15 amino acids. Germline V CDR1 and CDR2: SGHTA, FQGNSA. Looking up the rest from reference TRBV7-2 and TRBJ2-2 gives the full variable domain: GAGVSQSPSNKVTEKGKDVELRCDPISGHTALYWYRQSLGQGLEFLIYFQGNSAPDKSGLPSDRFSAERTGGSVSTLTIQRTQQEDSAVYLCASSLGQGRTGELFFGEGSRLTVL.

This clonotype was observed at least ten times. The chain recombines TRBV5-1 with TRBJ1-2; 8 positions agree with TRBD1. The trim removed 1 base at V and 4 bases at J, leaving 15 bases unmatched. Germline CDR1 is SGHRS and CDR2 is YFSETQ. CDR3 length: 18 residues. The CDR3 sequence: CASSLRPDRGRSLYGYTF. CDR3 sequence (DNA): TGCGCCAGCAGCTTGCGTCCCGACAGGGGACGATCACTCTATGGCTACACCTTC.

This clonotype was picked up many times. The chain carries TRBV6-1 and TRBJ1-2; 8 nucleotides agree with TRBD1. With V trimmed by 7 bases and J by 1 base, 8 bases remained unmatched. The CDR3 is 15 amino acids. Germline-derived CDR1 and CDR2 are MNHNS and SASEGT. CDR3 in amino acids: CASKPQGAGNYGYTF. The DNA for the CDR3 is TGTGCCAGCAAGCCGCAGGGGGCGGGTAACTATGGCTACACCTTC.

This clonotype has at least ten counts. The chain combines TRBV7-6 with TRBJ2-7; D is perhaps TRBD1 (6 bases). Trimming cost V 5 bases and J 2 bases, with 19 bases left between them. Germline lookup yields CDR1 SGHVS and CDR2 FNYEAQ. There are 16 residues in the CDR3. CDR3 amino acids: CASSARGGRQTYEQYF. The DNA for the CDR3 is TGTGCCAGCAGCGCTAGAGGGGGACGGCAGACCTACGAGCAGTACTTC.

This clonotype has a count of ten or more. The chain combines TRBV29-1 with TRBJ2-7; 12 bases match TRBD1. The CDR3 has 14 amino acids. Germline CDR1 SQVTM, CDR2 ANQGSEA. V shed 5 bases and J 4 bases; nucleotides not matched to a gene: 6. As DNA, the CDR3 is TGCAGCGTTTCCGGGACAGGGGGCATTTACGAGCAGTACTTC. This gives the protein CSVSGTGGIYEQYF.

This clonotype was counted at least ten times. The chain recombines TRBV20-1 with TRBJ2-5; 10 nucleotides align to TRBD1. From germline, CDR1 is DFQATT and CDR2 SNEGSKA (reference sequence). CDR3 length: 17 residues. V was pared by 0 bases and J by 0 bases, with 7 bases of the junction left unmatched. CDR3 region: CSARDIADRGYQETQYF. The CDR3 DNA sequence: TGCAGTGCTAGAGATATAGCGGACAGGGGGTACCAAGAGACCCAGTACTTC.

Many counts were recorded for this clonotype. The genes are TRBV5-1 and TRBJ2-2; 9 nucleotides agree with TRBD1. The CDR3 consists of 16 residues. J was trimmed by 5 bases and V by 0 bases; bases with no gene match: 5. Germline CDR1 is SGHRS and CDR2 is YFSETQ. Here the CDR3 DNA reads TGCGCCAGCAGCTTGGCCCCCGGGACAGGGACCGGGGAGCTGTTTTTT. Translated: CASSLAPGTGTGELFF.

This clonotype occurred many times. This CDR3 reads CASSLDAGGPYGYTF. CDR3 DNA sequence: TGTGCCAGCAGCTTAGACGCAGGGGGTCCCTATGGCTACACCTTC. J is TRBJ1-2 and V is TRBV7-2; the match to TRBD1 covers 7 bases. J was trimmed by 4 bases and V by 1 base; bases with no gene match: 6. This CDR3 region has 15 residues. Germline V lookup: CDR1 SGHTA, CDR2 FQGNSA.

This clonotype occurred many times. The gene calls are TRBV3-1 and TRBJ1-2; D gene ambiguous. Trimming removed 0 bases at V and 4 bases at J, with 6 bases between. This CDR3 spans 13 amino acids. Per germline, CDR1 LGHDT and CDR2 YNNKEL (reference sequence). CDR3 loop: CASSQDPIYGYTF. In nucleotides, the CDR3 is TGTGCCAGCAGCCAAGACCCCATCTATGGCTACACCTTC.

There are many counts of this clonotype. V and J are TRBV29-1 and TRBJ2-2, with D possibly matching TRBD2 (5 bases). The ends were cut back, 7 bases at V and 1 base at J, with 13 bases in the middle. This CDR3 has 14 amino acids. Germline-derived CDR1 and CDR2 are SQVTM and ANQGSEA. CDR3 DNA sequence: TGCAGCGCCGGGAATGTAATGAACACCGGGGAGCTGTTTTTT. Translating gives CSAGNVMNTGELFF.

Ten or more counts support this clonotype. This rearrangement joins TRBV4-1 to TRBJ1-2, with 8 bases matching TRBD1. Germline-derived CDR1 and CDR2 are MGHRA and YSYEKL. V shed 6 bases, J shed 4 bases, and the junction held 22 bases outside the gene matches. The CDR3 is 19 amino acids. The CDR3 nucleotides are TGCGCCAGCAGTCTAACAACCTTCGACAGGGGAGGAAGTGTCTATGGCTACACCTTC. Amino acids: CASSLTTFDRGGSVYGYTF.

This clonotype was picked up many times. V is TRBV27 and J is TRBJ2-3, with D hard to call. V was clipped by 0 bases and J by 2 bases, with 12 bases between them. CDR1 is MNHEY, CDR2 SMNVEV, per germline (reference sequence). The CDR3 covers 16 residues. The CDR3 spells CASSLSMGLNTDTQYF. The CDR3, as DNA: TGTGCCAGCAGTTTATCGATGGGTTTGAACACAGATACGCAGTATTTT.

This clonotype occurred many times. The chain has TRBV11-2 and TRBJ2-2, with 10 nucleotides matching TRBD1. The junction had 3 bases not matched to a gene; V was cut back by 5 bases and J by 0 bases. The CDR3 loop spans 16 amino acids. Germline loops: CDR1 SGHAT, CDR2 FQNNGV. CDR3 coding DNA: TGTGCCAGCAGCAACGGACAGGGGGCGAACACCGGGGAGCTGTTTTTT. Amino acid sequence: CASSNGQGANTGELFF.

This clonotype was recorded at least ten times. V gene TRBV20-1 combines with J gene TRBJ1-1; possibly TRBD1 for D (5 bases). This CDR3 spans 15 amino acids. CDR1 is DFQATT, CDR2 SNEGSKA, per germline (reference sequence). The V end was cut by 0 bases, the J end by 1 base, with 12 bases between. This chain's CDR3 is CSARDFLQENTEAFF. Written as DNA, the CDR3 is TGCAGTGCTAGAGATTTTTTACAGGAGAACACTGAAGCTTTCTTT.

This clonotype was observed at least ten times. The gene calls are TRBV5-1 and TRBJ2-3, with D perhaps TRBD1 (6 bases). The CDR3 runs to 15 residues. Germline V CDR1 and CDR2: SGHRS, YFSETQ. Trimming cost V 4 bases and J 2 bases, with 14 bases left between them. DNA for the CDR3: TGCGCCAGCAGCCCACTGAGGACAGACACAGATACGCAGTATTTT. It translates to CASSPLRTDTDTQYF.

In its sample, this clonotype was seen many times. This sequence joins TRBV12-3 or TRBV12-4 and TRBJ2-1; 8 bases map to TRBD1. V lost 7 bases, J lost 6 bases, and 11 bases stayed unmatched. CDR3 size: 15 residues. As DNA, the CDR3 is TGTGCCAGCAAAAAACAGGGGGACATTTCCAATGAGCAGTTCTTC. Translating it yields CASKKQGDISNEQFF.

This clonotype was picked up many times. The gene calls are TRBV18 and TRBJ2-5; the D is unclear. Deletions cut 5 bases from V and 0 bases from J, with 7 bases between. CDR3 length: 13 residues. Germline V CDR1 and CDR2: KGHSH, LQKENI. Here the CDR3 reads CASSYNNQETQYF. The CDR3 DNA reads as TGTGCCAGCTCATACAACAACCAAGAGACCCAGTACTTC.

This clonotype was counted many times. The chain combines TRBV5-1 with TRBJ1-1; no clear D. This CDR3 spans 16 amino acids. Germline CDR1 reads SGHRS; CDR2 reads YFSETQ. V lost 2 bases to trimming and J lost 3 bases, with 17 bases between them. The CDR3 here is CASSFLPRRADTEAFF. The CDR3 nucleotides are TGCGCCAGCAGCTTTCTCCCCCGGCGGGCGGACACTGAAGCTTTCTTT. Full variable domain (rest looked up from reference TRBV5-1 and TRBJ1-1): KAGVTQTPRYLIKTRGQQVTLSCSPISGHRSVSWYQQTPGQGLQFLFEYFSETQRNKGNFPGRFSGRQFSNSRSEMNVSTLELGDSALYLCASSFLPRRADTEAFFGQGTRLTVV.

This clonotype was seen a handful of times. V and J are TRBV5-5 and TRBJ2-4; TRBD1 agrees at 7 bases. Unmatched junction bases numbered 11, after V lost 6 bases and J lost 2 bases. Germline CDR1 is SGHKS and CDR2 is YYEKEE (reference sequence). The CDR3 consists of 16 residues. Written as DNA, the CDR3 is TGTGCCAGCACCTCGCGAGCAGGGGGTACCAAAAACATTCAGTACTTC. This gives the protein CASTSRAGGTKNIQYF. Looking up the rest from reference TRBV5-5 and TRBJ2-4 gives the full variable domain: DAGVTQSPTHLIKTRGQQVTLRCSPISGHKSVSWYQQVLGQGPQFIFQYYEKEERGRGNFPDRFSARQFPNYSSELNVNALLLGDSALYLCASTSRAGGTKNIQYFGAGTRLSVL.

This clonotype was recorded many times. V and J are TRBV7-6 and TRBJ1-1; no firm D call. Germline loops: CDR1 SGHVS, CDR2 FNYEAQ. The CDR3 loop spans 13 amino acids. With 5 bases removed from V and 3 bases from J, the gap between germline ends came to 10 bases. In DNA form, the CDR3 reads TGTGCCAGCAGCACTCACCGGGACACTGAAGCTTTCTTT. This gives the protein CASSTHRDTEAFF.

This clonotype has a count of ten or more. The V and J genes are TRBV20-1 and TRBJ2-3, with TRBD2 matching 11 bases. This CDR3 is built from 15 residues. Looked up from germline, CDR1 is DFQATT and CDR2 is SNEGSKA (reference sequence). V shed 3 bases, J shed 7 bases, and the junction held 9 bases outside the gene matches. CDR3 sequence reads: CSASPSGGFGNTQYF. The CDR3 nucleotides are TGCAGTGCTAGCCCTAGCGGGGGGTTTGGAAATACGCAGTATTTT.

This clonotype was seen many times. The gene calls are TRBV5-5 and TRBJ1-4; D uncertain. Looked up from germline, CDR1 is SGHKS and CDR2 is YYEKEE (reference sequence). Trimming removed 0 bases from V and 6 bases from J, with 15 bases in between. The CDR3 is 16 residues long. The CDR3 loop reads CASSLDRRFGDEKLFF. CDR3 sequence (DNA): TGTGCCAGCAGCTTGGACCGACGATTTGGGGATGAAAAACTGTTTTTT.